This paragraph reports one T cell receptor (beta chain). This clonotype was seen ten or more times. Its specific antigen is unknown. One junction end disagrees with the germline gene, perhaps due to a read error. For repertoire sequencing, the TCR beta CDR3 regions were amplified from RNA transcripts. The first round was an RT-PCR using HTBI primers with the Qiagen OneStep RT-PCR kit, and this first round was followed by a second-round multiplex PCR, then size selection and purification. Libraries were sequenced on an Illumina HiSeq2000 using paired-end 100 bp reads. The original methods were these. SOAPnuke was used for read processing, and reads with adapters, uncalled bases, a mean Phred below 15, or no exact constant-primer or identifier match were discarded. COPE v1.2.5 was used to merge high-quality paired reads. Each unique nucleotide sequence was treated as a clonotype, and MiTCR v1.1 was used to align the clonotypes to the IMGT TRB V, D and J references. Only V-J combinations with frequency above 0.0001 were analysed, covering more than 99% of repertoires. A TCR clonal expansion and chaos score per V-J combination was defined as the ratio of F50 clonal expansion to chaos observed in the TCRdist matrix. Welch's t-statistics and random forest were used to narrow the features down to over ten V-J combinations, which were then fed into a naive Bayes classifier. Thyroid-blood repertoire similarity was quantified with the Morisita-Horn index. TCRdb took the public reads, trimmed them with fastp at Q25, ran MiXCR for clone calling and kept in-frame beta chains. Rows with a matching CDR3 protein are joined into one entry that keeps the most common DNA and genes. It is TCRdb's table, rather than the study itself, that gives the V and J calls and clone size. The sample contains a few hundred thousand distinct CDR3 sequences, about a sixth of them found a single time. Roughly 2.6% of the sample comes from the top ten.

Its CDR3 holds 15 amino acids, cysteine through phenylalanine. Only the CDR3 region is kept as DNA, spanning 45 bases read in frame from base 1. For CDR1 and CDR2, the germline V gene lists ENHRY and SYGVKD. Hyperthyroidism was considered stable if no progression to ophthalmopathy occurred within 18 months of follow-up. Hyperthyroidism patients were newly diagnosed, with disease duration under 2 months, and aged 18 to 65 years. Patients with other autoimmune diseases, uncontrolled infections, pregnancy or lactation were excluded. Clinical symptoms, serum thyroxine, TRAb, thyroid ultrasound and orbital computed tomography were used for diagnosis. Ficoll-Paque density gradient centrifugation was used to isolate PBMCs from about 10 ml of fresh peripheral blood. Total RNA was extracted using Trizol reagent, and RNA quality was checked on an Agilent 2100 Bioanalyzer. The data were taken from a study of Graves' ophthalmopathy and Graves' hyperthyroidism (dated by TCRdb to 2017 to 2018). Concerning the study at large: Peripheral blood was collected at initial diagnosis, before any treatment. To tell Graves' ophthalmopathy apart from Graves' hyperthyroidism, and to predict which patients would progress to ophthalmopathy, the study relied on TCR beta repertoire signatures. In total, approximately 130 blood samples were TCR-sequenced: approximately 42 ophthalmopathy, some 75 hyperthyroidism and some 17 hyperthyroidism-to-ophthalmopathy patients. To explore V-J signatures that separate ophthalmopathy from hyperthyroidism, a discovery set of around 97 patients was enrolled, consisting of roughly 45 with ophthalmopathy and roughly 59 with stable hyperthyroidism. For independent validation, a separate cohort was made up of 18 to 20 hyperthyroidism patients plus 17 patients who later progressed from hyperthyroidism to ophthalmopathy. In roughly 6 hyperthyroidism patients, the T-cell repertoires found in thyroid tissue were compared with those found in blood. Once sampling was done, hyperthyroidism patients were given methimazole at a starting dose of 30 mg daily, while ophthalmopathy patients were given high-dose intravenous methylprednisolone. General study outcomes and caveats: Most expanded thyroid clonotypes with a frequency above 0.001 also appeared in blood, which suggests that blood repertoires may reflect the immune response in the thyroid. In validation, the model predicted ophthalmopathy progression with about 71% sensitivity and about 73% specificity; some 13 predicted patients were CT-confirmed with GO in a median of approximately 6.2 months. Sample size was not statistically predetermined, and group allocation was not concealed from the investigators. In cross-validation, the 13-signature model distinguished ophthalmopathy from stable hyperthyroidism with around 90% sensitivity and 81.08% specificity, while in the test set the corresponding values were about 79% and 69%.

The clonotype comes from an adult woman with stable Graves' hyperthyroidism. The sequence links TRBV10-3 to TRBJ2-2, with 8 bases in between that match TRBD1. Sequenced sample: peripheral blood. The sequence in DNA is TGTGCCGTCAGTCTAGGACAGGGTGGCACCGGGGAGCTGTTTTTT. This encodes CAVSLGQGGTGELFF.